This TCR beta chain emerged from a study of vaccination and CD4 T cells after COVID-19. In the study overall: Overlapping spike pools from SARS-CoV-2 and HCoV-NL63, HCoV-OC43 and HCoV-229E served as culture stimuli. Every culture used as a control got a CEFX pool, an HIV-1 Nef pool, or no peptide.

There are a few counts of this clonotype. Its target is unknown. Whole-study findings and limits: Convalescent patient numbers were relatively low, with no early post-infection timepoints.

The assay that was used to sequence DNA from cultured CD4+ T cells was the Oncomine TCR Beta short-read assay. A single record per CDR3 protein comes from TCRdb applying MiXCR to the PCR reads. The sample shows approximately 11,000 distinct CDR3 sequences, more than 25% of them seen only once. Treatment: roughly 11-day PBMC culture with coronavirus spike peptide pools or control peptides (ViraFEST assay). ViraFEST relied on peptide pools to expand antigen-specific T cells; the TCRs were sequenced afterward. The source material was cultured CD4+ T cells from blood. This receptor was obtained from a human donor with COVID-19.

CDR3 loop: CASSRESYNSPLHF. As DNA, the CDR3 is TGTGCCAGCAGTAGAGAATCCTATAATTCACCCCTCCACTTT. The chain carries TRBV6-1 and TRBJ1-6; no reliable D call. CDR3 size: 14 residues. Germline CDR1 reads MNHNS; CDR2 reads SASEGT. V gave up 5 bases and J gave up 1 base, with 6 bases separating them.